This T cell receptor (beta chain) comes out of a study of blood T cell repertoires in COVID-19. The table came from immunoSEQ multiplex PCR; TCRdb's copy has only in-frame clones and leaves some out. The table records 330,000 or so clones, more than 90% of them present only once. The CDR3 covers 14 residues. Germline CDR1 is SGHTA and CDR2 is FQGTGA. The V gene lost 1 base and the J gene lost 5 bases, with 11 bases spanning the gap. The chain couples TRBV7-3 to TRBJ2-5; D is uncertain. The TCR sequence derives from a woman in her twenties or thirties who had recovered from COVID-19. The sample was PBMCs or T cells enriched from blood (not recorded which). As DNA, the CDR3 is TGTGCCAGCAGCTTAAACCCCGCTACCGAGACCCAGTACTTC. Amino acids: CASSLNPATETQYF.